The clone carrying this TCR beta chain was seen a handful of times. Its target is unknown. The data originate from a study of identical twins. Regarding the study as a whole: Rather than following the same donors, the conclusions depended on cross-sectional statistical analysis.

Germline loops: CDR1 SGHVS, CDR2 FQNEAQ. The V end was cut by 4 bases, the J end by 10 bases, with 11 bases between. The CDR3 runs to 12 residues. cDNA molecules carried unique molecular identifiers, and template switching added a universal primer site. TCRdb fed the 5' RACE reads into MiXCR, producing one record per CDR3 protein. In the table there are around 370,000 distinct CDR3 sequences, approximately 8.8% of which are singletons. Sequencing was performed on naive T cells sorted from blood. The chain is built from TRBV7-8 and TRBJ2-1; D uncertain. The source is a woman aged 50 to 65 in good health. For the CDR3, the DNA is TGTGCCAGCAGCTCACCGATACAAGAGCAGTTCTTC. Amino acid sequence: CASSSPIQEQFF. Supplemented by reference TRBV7-8 and TRBJ2-1, the full variable domain reads GAGVSQSPRYKVAKRGQDVALRCDPISGHVSLFWYQQALGQGPEFLTYFQNEAQLDKSGLPSDRFFAERPEGSVSTLKIQRTQQEDSAVYLCASSSPIQEQFFGPGTRLTVL.